The source of this TCR beta chain is a study of Graves' ophthalmopathy and Graves' hyperthyroidism. Germline V gene data show CDR1 as SEHNR and CDR2 as FQNEAQ (reference sequence). The CDR3 is made up of 11 amino acids. V lost 5 bases, J lost 11 bases, and 12 bases lay in between. This clonotype has at least ten counts. Its antigen is undetermined. Overall study results and limits: Appearing in blood as well were most expanded thyroid clonotypes above 0.001 frequency.

Diagnostic conclusions were grounded in clinical symptoms, serum thyroxine, TRAb, thyroid ultrasound and orbital computed tomography. PBMCs stemmed from over 8.5 ml of fresh peripheral blood. TCR beta CDR3 regions were amplified from RNA transcripts. Following a first-round RT-PCR that used HTBI primers, a second-round multiplex PCR was carried out. TCRdb re-analysed the multiplex PCR reads in MiXCR, keeping a single row per CDR3 protein. The sample shows around 600,000 distinct CDR3 sequences, about 41% of them seen only once. Sequenced material: peripheral blood. The TCR comes from an adult man with Graves' ophthalmopathy. The rearrangement uses TRBV7-9 and TRBJ1-1; D is possibly TRBD1 (5 bases). CDR3 nucleotides: TGTGCCAGCAGCCAAGGGGCAGACGCTTTCTTT. Its protein product is CASSQGADAFF.